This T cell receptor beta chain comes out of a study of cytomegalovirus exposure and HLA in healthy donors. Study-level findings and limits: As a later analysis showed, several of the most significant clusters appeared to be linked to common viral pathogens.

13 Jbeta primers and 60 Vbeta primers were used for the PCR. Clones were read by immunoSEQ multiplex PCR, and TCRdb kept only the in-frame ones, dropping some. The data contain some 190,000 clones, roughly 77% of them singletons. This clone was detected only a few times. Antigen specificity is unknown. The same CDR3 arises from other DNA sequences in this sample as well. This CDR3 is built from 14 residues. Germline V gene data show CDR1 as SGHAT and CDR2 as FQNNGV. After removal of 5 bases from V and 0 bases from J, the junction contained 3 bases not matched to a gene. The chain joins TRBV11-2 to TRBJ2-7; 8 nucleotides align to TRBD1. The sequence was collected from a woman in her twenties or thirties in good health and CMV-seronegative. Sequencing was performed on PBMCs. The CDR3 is CASSPGTGSYEQYF. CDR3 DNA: TGTGCCAGCAGCCCCGGGACAGGCTCCTACGAGCAGTACTTC. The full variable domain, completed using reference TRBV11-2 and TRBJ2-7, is EAGVAQSPRYKIIEKRQSVAFWCNPISGHATLYWYQQILGQGPKLLIQFQNNGVVDDSQLPKDRFSAERLKGVDSTLKIQPAKLEDSAVYLCASSPGTGSYEQYFGPGTRLTVT.